Listed below are T cell receptor beta chains from one sample, sequenced in a study of chemoradiotherapy in HPV16-positive cancers. TCRdb keeps only in-frame clones here, not all; method: immunoSEQ multiplex PCR. The profile shows about 22,000 clones, 85% to 90% of them singletons. The sequencing here drew on blood, taken from a patient who underwent chemoradiotherapy. The receptor set was obtained from a human donor with HPV-associated anogenital cancer. CDR3s include the opening cysteine and the closing phenylalanine or tryptophan. The D gene is left open where the match is weak. Where a row states a size, it is once, few, many or the class of an expanded clone; other rows omit it.

abundance	len	d_gene	v_gene	j_gene	CDR3nt	CDR3aa
NA	16	NA	TRBV7-3	TRBJ2-3	TGTGCCAGCAGCTTATTTCCTATCACGAGCACAGATACGCAGTATTTT	CASSLFPITSTDTQYF
NA	17	NA	TRBV5-1	TRBJ2-1	TGCGCCAGCAGCCAATTACAGGGTAGGACGAAATACAATGAGCAGTTCTTC	CASSQLQGRTKYNEQFF
NA	15	TRBD1	TRBV19	TRBJ2-2	TGTGCCAGTAGATTAAGACAGGGGAACACCGGGGAGCTGTTTTTT	CASRLRQGNTGELFF
NA	15	NA	TRBV19	TRBJ1-1	TGTGCCAGTAGTCCTCAGGGGAGGGGGAACACTGAAGCTTTCTTT	CASSPQGRGNTEAFF
NA	14	NA	TRBV30	TRBJ1-1	TGTGCCTGGACATGGGGCCTTTCGAACACTGAAGCTTTCTTT	CAWTWGLSNTEAFF
NA	19	TRBD1	TRBV6-1	TRBJ2-2	TGTGCCAGCAGTGAAAGTTTTTGGACAGGGTTCACGAACACCGGGGAGCTGTTTTTT	CASSESFWTGFTNTGELFF
NA	13	TRBD1	TRBV19	TRBJ1-5	TGTGCCAGTGGAGGGACAGGGGGTCAGCCCCAGCATTTT	CASGGTGGQPQHF
NA	14	TRBD2	TRBV30	TRBJ2-1	TGTGCCTGGCAACTAGCGAGCTCCTACAATGAGCAGTTCTTC	CAWQLASSYNEQFF
few	12	NA	TRBV11-1	TRBJ1-1	TGTGCCAGCAGCTCCAATATCGCTGAAGCTTTCTTT	CASSSNIAEAFF
NA	18	TRBD2	TRBV7-6	TRBJ2-2	TGTGCCAGCAGTTCCAGGACTAGCGGGGGGACGAACACCGGGGAGCTGTTTTTT	CASSSRTSGGTNTGELFF
NA	14	TRBD1	TRBV5-6	TRBJ1-2	TGTGCCAGCAGCTTGGAGGGGGCCGACTATGGCTACACCTTC	CASSLEGADYGYTF
NA	14	NA	TRBV11-2	TRBJ1-1	TGTGCCAGCAGCCCACCTAGCATGAACACTGAAGCTTTCTTT	CASSPPSMNTEAFF
NA	15	TRBD2	TRBV5-1	TRBJ2-7	TGCGCCAGCAGCCAGGGGACTAGCGGGGGTTACGAGCAGTACTTC	CASSQGTSGGYEQYF
few	14	TRBD1	TRBV29-1	TRBJ2-3	TGCAGCGTTGGGACAGGGTTGTATATAGATACGCAGTATTTT	CSVGTGLYIDTQYF
once	14	TRBD1	TRBV5-5	TRBJ1-2	TGTGCCAGCAGCTTGGCGACAGGGTTCTATGGCTACACCTTC	CASSLATGFYGYTF
NA	11	NA	TRBV29-1	TRBJ2-1	TGCAGCGTTCAAGGAGGGAATGAGCAGTTCTTC	CSVQGGNEQFF
NA	15	NA	TRBV7-9	TRBJ1-2	TGTGCCAGCAGCTCCGGGACGGAGTTTAACTATGGCTACACCTTC	CASSSGTEFNYGYTF
NA	14	NA	TRBV5-1	TRBJ2-3	TGCGCCAGCACATTAGGCACTAGCACAGATACGCAGTATTTT	CASTLGTSTDTQYF
NA	12	NA	TRBV5-6	TRBJ2-1	TGTGCCAGCAGCATCGGTGCGGGAATTGAGTTCTTC	CASSIGAGIEFF
NA	11	NA	TRBV6-5	TRBJ2-7	TGTGCCACCCGCGGGGTGGACGAGCAGTACTTC	CATRGVDEQYF
once	15	TRBD1	TRBV5-1	TRBJ2-1	TGCGCCAGCAGCTTGCGGACAGGGGAGAATTATGAGCAGTTCTTC	CASSLRTGENYEQFF
NA	14	NA	TRBV11-3	TRBJ2-1	TGTGCCAGCAGCCTGAGTGATTTCTCCAATGAGCAGTTCTTC	CASSLSDFSNEQFF
NA	13	NA	TRBV19	TRBJ1-4	TGTGCCAGTAGTCAGATGAAGGGTGAAAAACTGTTTTTT	CASSQMKGEKLFF
NA	15	TRBD2	TRBV19	TRBJ2-3	TGTGCCAGTCAACTAGCGGGGGGTGGGACAGATACGCAGTATTTT	CASQLAGGGTDTQYF
few	15	TRBD1	TRBV5-1	TRBJ2-3	TGCGCCAGCAGCTTGGCAGAACAGGGGACAGATACGCAGTATTTT	CASSLAEQGTDTQYF
NA	14	NA	TRBV9	TRBJ2-7	TGTGCCAGCAGCGAACACCCCGTCTCCTACGAGCAGTACTTC	CASSEHPVSYEQYF
NA	16	NA	TRBV6-5	TRBJ2-2	TGTGCCAGCAGTTACTCGAGGGTGGGGGGCACCGGGGAGCTGTTTTTT	CASSYSRVGGTGELFF
NA	17	NA	TRBV28	TRBJ1-3	TGTGCCAGCAGTCTCCGTCGACAGGAGAGCTCTGGAAACACCATATATTTT	CASSLRRQESSGNTIYF
NA	14	NA	TRBV19	TRBJ2-2	TGTGCCAGTAGTATGAGGGGGAACACCGGGGAGCTGTTTTTT	CASSMRGNTGELFF
NA	15	TRBD2	TRBV7-2	TRBJ2-1	TGTGCCAGCAGGCGGGGCGGGGGGCCATACAATGAGCAGTTCTTC	CASRRGGGPYNEQFF
NA	16	NA	TRBV18	TRBJ2-1	TGTGCCAGCTCACGTAAGGGGGAATTGACCTACAATGAGCAGTTCTTC	CASSRKGELTYNEQFF
NA	15	NA	TRBV6-1	TRBJ1-2	TGTGCCAGCAGTGAATACAGGGCTTCTAACTATGGCTACACCTTC	CASSEYRASNYGYTF
NA	13	NA	TRBV6-5	TRBJ1-2	TGTGCCAGCAGTTACACAGATAACTATGGCCACACCTTC	CASSYTDNYGHTF
NA	10	NA	TRBV29-1	TRBJ2-3	TGCAGCGTTGGGGAGGATACGCAGTATTTT	CSVGEDTQYF
NA	14	NA	TRBV11-3	TRBJ1-3	TGTGCCAGCAGCCCCGGGGGGCCTGGAAACACCATATATTTT	CASSPGGPGNTIYF
NA	15	NA	TRBV6-1	TRBJ1-6	TGTGCCAGCAGTGCCCTGGGACGGGATAATTCACCCCTCCACTTT	CASSALGRDNSPLHF
NA	15	NA	TRBV11-3	TRBJ1-5	TGTGCCAGCAGCTTAATCGGGGAGACCAATCAGCCCCAGCATTTT	CASSLIGETNQPQHF
NA	13	NA	TRBV29-1	TRBJ1-1	TGCAGCGTTTCGGACAGATTGAACACTGAAGCTTTCTTT	CSVSDRLNTEAFF
NA	14	NA	TRBV7-2	TRBJ2-5	TGTGCCAGCAGCTTAGTATCAGCACAAGAGACCCAGTACTTC	CASSLVSAQETQYF
NA	13	NA	TRBV27	TRBJ2-3	TGTGCCAGCAGTTTATCGATTTTCGATACGCAGTATTTT	CASSLSIFDTQYF
NA	15	TRBD1	TRBV5-1	TRBJ2-1	TGCGCCAGCATACCGGGACAGGGTCGATTCAATGAGCAGTTCTTC	CASIPGQGRFNEQFF
NA	13	NA	TRBV5-1	TRBJ2-5	TGCGCCAGCACCCAAGGGGCGGGAGAGACCCAGTACTTC	CASTQGAGETQYF